A single sample is the source of the 9 T cell receptor beta chains below, sequenced in a study of OX40 agonist ivuxolimab in advanced cancers. Method: immunoSEQ multiplex PCR; TCRdb's copy keeps in-frame clones and lacks some. The sample records under 40,000 clones, about 80% being singletons. The sequences come from CD4+ or CD8+ T cells sorted from blood, collected in a trial of the OX40 agonist ivuxolimab. The receptor source for this set is an adult with an advanced solid tumor such as melanoma, head and neck, liver or kidney cancer.

The V gene is TRBV5-4, the J gene TRBJ1-2, with D hard to call. The germline V and J ends were trimmed by 5 bases and 3 bases, with 11 bases remaining between them. The CDR3 totals 13 residues. Germline CDR1 and CDR2: SGHNT and YYREEE (reference sequence). The CDR3 bases are TGTGCCAGCAGGGCCCCCCGGGACTATGGCTACACCTTC. Translating it yields CASRAPRDYGYTF.

This chain uses TRBV5-1 with TRBJ1-5; tentatively, D is TRBD1 (6 bases). V was pared by 4 bases and J by 8 bases, with 19 bases between. The CDR3 extends over 15 amino acids. Looked up from germline, CDR1 is SGHRS and CDR2 is YFSETQ. The CDR3 sequence: CASSPGAQGGEPQHF. DNA of the CDR3: TGCGCCAGCAGCCCAGGCGCACAGGGTGGTGAGCCCCAGCATTTT.

V gene TRBV11-2 combines with J gene TRBJ2-1; D gene ambiguous. Trimming removed 1 base at V and 2 bases at J, with 6 bases between. The CDR3 is 14 amino acids. Germline V gene sequence: CDR1 SGHAT, CDR2 FQNNGV. CDR3 residues: CASSLVGAYNEQFF. In DNA, the CDR3 is TGTGCCAGCAGCTTAGTTGGAGCCTACAATGAGCAGTTCTTC.

V is TRBV7-9 and J is TRBJ1-2; the D gene is possibly TRBD1 (6 bases). The CDR3 covers 13 residues. Germline-derived CDR1 and CDR2 are SEHNR and FQNEAQ (reference sequence). Trimming stripped 4 bases from V and 7 bases from J, with 13 bases between. The DNA for the CDR3 is TGTGCCAGCAGCTCGACAGGATTTTTTGGCTACACCTTC. This translates into CASSSTGFFGYTF. Together with reference TRBV7-9 and TRBJ1-2, the CDR3 gives the full variable domain: DTGVSQNPRHKITKRGQNVTFRCDPISEHNRLYWYRQTLGQGPEFLTYFQNEAQLEKSRLLSDRFSAERPKGSFSTLEIQRTEQGDSAMYLCASSSTGFFGYTFGSGTRLTVV.

The chain combines TRBV5-4 with TRBJ2-1; 7 bases align to TRBD1. The CDR3 totals 14 residues. V was clipped by 0 bases and J by 4 bases; unmatched bases: 1. Germline values: CDR1 SGHNT, CDR2 YYREEE (reference sequence). This chain's CDR3 is CASSLDRGYNEQFF. The CDR3 DNA reads as TGTGCCAGCAGCTTGGACAGGGGATACAATGAGCAGTTCTTC.

The gene calls are TRBV28 and TRBJ2-3, with TRBD2 matching over 10 bases. The CDR3 runs 15 residues. Trimming took 5 bases from V and 3 from J; bases not matched to a gene: 5. Per the germline V gene, CDR1 is MDHEN and CDR2 is SYDVKM. The CDR3 is CASSPASGGTDTQYF. For the CDR3, the DNA is TGTGCCAGCAGTCCAGCTAGCGGGGGAACAGATACGCAGTATTTT.

This clone appeared a single time. The junction departs from the called germline gene at one end, perhaps through a read error. CDR3 DNA: TGCAGCGTTGAATCCTGGCGGGACCTCACAGATAAGCAGTATTTT. Its translation: CSVESWRDLTDKQYF. The J gene is TRBJ2-3, the V gene TRBV29-1; possible D gene TRBD2, 6 bases. The CDR3 is 15 residues long. Germline CDR1 reads SQVTM; CDR2 reads ANQGSEA.

The rearrangement links TRBV28 to TRBJ1-1, with 7 bases aligning to TRBD1. CDR3 length: 13 residues. V dropped 4 bases and J dropped 4; count of bases not matched to a gene: 3. The germline gives CDR1 MDHEN, CDR2 SYDVKM. The CDR3, as DNA: TGTGCCAGCAGTTCCCCAGGGGGCACTGAAGCTTTCTTT. It specifies CASSSPGGTEAFF.

The V and J genes are TRBV7-9 and TRBJ2-4, with 12 positions matching TRBD2. The junction had 7 bases not matched to a gene; V was cut back by 1 base and J by 0 bases. The CDR3 has 19 residues. From germline, CDR1 is SEHNR and CDR2 FQNEAQ (reference sequence). The CDR3 bases are TGTGCCAGCAGCTTAGACCTAGCGGGAGGGCCACTAGCCAAAAACATTCAGTACTTC. Its translation is CASSLDLAGGPLAKNIQYF. The complete variable domain, with remaining parts taken from reference TRBV7-9 and TRBJ2-4, reads DTGVSQNPRHKITKRGQNVTFRCDPISEHNRLYWYRQTLGQGPEFLTYFQNEAQLEKSRLLSDRFSAERPKGSFSTLEIQRTEQGDSAMYLCASSLDLAGGPLAKNIQYFGAGTRLSVL.